Listed below are T cell receptor beta chains from one sample, sequenced in a study of cytomegalovirus exposure and HLA in healthy donors. Libraries were prepared by immunoSEQ multiplex PCR; TCRdb keeps only in-frame clonotypes and omits some of them. The sample records 82,000 or so clones, 85% to 95% being singletons. Sequencing was performed on PBMCs. The receptors stem from a woman younger than 35 in good health and CMV-seronegative. Each CDR3 is given with its conserved first and last residue. Each record gives: V gene, D gene, CDR3 length, clone size, J gene, CDR3 DNA, CDR3 protein. D genes are given only for firm matches. Some rows mark clone size as missing; the rest say once, few, many or name a class of expanded clone.

>TRBV11-2|NA|16|NA|TRBJ2-7
TGTGCCAGCAGCGATCGGGACAAAGGGGGCTCCTACGAGCAGTACTTC
CASSDRDKGGSYEQYF
>TRBV7-8|TRBD2|16|NA|TRBJ2-2
TGTGCCAGCAGCCTTCCAGCGGGAGCAGAAACCGGGGAGCTGTTTTTT
CASSLPAGAETGELFF
>TRBV6-5|NA|14|NA|TRBJ1-1
TGTGCCAGCAGTTACGCGGGGGGGAACACTGAAGCTTTCTTT
CASSYAGGNTEAFF
>TRBV6-5|NA|12|NA|TRBJ1-2
TGTGCCAGCAGCCCCGACAGGAACGGCTACACCTTC
CASSPDRNGYTF
>TRBV18|NA|13|NA|TRBJ2-7
TGTGCCAGCTCATCATCCCGGGACTTAGAGCAGTACTTC
CASSSSRDLEQYF
>TRBV7-8|TRBD1|14|NA|TRBJ2-7
TGTGCCAGCAGCAAGACAGGGCTTTCGGCCGAGCAGTACTTC
CASSKTGLSAEQYF
>TRBV28|NA|12|NA|TRBJ1-2
TGTGCCAGCAGTCAACCAGGGGCTGGCTACACCTTC
CASSQPGAGYTF
>TRBV7-9|TRBD1|15|NA|TRBJ2-3
TGTGCCAGCAGCTCCCGACAGGGAACAACAGATACGCAGTATTTT
CASSSRQGTTDTQYF
>TRBV15|NA|13|NA|TRBJ1-2
TGTGCCACCCGTTTCGCCGGGAGCTATGGCTACACCTTC
CATRFAGSYGYTF
>TRBV5-1|NA|13|NA|TRBJ1-1
TGCGCCAGCAGCCATCAGGGTATTACAGAAGCTTTCTTT
CASSHQGITEAFF
>TRBV14|NA|13|NA|TRBJ2-2
TGTGCCAGCAGCCGACAAAACACCGGGGAGCTGTTTTTT
CASSRQNTGELFF
>TRBV10-3|NA|18|NA|TRBJ2-7
TGTGCCATCAGTGAGTCTCGCGGTCGTGTCGGGGGAGACGACGAGCAGTACTTC
CAISESRGRVGGDDEQYF
>TRBV28|NA|14|NA|TRBJ2-7
TGTGCCAGCACCCTGACAGCCCTCAGGAACGAGCAGTACTTC
CASTLTALRNEQYF
>TRBV7-2|NA|13|NA|TRBJ2-1
TGTGCCAGCAGCCCGACGGGGGGCGGTGAGCAGTTCTTC
CASSPTGGGEQFF
>TRBV7-8|TRBD2|16|NA|TRBJ2-5
TGTGCCAGCAGCTTAGAACTAGCGGGAGAGGAAGAGACCCAGTACTTC
CASSLELAGEEETQYF
>TRBV27|TRBD1|16|NA|TRBJ1-2
TGTGCCAGCAGTTGGACAGGGGGCTTTCAGTTGGGTGGCTACACCTTC
CASSWTGGFQLGGYTF
>TRBV9|NA|15|NA|TRBJ2-1
TGTGCCAGCAGCGGGGGAGAGACTTCCTACAATGAGCAGTTCTTC
CASSGGETSYNEQFF
>TRBV6-5|TRBD1|15|NA|TRBJ2-5
TGTGCCAGCAGACACGACAGGGCTAGAGGGGAGACCCAGTACTTC
CASRHDRARGETQYF
>TRBV27|TRBD1|14|NA|TRBJ2-5
TGTGCCAGCAGTTTTGGAGACAGGGAAGAGACCCAGTACTTC
CASSFGDREETQYF
>TRBV4-3|TRBD2|17|once|TRBJ2-3
TGCGCCAGCAGCCAAGGGGGACTAGCGGGAGCCCAGGCCGCGCAGTATTTT
CASSQGGLAGAQAAQYF
>TRBV19|TRBD2|15|NA|TRBJ2-3
TGTGCCAGTAGTATAGGCGGGGGAGGGGCAGATACGCAGTATTTT
CASSIGGGGADTQYF
>TRBV5-4|TRBD2|15|NA|TRBJ2-5
TGTGCCAGCAGCCTACTAGCGGGGGTACAAGAGACCCAGTACTTC
CASSLLAGVQETQYF
>TRBV28|TRBD2|15|NA|TRBJ2-4
TGTGCCAGCAGTCCCCGGGGGGGTTACAAAAACATTCAGTACTTC
CASSPRGGYKNIQYF
>TRBV5-1|NA|18|NA|TRBJ2-5
TGCGCCAGCAGCTTAAGGATAGGACATCAAAATCTTCGGGAGACCCAGTACTTC
CASSLRIGHQNLRETQYF
>TRBV6-6|TRBD1|15|NA|TRBJ2-7
TGTGCCAGCAGCAAGACAGGGACCAAACGGGACGAGCAGTACTTC
CASSKTGTKRDEQYF
>TRBV27|NA|14|NA|TRBJ1-1
TGTGCCAGCATCGATCGGGGAGGGAGCACTGAAGCTTTCTTT
CASIDRGGSTEAFF
>TRBV19|NA|13|NA|TRBJ2-7
TGTGCCAGTAGTGCAACGACAGGCTTGGAGCAGTACTTC
CASSATTGLEQYF
>TRBV18|TRBD2|17|once|TRBJ2-1
TGTGCCAGCTCAACACAAGGACTAGCGGGATACCAGGATGAGCAGTTCTTC
CASSTQGLAGYQDEQFF
>TRBV5-5|TRBD1|15|NA|TRBJ2-1
TGTGCCAGCAGCTTCTCCAGGGGGCCTTACAATGAGCAGTTCTTC
CASSFSRGPYNEQFF
>TRBV11-2|TRBD1|13|NA|TRBJ1-2
TGTGCCAGCAGCCCGCAAACAGGGGGAGGCTACACCTTC
CASSPQTGGGYTF
>TRBV6-1|NA|14|NA|TRBJ2-5
TGTGCCAGCCCATTGGGACTGCTACAAGAGACCCAGTACTTC
CASPLGLLQETQYF
>TRBV13|NA|14|few|TRBJ2-7
TGTGCCAGCAGCTTCCTCCGCAAGGGGATCGAGCAGTACTTC
CASSFLRKGIEQYF
>TRBV4-3|TRBD2|19|once|TRBJ2-2
TGCGCCAGCAGCCATCCATCCGGACTAGCGGGGGCTATCACCGGGGAGCTGTTTTTT
CASSHPSGLAGAITGELFF
>TRBV28|TRBD2|14|NA|TRBJ2-2
TGTGCCAGCAGGGGGACTAGCGGCGCCGGGGAGCTGTTTTTT
CASRGTSGAGELFF
>TRBV6-6|NA|15|once|TRBJ1-2
TGTGCCAGCACCCGGGGCCGGGAGGGTAACTATGGCTACACCTTC
CASTRGREGNYGYTF
>TRBV7-2|NA|12|NA|TRBJ2-2
TGTGCCAGCAGCCCATCCACCGGGGAGCTGTTTTTT
CASSPSTGELFF
>TRBV27|NA|15|NA|TRBJ1-2
TGTGCCAGCAGTTTCGGGGTGCAGGCTTCCTATGGCTACACCTTC
CASSFGVQASYGYTF
>TRBV7-6|NA|15|NA|TRBJ1-1
TGTGCCAGCAGCCCGCTACAGGGACCGAACACTGAAGCTTTCTTT
CASSPLQGPNTEAFF
>TRBV6-1|TRBD1|17|NA|TRBJ2-2
TGTGCCAGCAGTGGACCCCCGGGACAGGGGAACACCGGGGAGCTGTTTTTT
CASSGPPGQGNTGELFF